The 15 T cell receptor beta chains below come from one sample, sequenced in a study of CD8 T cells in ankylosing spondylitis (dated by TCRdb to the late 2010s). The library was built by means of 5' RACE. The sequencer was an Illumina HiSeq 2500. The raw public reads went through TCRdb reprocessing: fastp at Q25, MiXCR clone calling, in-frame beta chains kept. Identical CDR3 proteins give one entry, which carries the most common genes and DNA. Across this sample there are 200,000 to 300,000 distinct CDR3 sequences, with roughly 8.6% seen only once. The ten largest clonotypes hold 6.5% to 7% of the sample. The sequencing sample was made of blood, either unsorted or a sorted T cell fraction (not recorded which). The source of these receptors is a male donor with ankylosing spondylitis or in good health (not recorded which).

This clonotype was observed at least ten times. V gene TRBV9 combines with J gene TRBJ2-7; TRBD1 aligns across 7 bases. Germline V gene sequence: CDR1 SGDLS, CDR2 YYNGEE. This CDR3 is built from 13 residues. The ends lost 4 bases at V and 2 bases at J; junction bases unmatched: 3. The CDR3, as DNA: TGTGCCAGCAGCATCGGGACAGCCTACGAGCAGTACTTC. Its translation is CASSIGTAYEQYF.

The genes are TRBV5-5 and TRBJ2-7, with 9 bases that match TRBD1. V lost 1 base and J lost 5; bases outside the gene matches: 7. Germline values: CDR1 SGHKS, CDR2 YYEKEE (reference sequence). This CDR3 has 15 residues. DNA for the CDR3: TGTGCCAGCAGCTTGCGGGACAGGGACGATGACGAGCAGTACTTC. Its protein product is CASSLRDRDDDEQYF.

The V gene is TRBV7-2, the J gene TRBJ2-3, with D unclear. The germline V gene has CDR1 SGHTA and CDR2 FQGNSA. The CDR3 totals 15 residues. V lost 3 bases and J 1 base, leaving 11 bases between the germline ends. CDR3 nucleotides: TGTGCCAGCAGCTTCCCTCCCACAGGCACAGATACGCAGTATTTT. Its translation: CASSFPPTGTDTQYF.

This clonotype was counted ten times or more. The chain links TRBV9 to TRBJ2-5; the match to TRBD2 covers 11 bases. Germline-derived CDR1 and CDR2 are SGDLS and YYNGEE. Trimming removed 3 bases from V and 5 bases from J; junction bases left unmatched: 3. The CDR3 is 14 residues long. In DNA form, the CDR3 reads TGTGCCAGCAGCGCTAGCGGGGGGTTTGAGACCCAGTACTTC. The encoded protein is CASSASGGFETQYF.

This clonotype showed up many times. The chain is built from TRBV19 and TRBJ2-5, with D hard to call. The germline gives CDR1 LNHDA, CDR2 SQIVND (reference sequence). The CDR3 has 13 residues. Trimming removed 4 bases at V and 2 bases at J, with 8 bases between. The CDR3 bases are TGTGCCAGTAGTAGCGGCAGTCAAGAGACCCAGTACTTC. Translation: CASSSGSQETQYF.

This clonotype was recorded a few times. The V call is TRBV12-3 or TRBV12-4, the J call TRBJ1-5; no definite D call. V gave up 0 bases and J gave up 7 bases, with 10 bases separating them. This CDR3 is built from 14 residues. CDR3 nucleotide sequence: TGTGCCAGCAGTTTAGCAGGGAGAGTCCAGCCCCAGCATTTT. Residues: CASSLAGRVQPQHF.

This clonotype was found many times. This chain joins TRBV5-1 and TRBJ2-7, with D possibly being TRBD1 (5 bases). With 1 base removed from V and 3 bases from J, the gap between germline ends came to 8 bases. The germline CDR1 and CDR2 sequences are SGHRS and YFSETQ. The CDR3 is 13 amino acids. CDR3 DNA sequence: TGCGCCAGCAGCTTGACAGGCGGCTACGAGCAGTACTTC. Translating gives CASSLTGGYEQYF.

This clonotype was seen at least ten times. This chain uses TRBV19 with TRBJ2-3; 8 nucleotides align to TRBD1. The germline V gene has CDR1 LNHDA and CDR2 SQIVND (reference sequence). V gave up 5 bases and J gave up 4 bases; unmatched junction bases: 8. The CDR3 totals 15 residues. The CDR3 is CASSSRDRLADTQYF. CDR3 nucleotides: TGTGCCAGTAGTTCCCGGGACAGGCTCGCAGATACGCAGTATTTT.

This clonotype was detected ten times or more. The CDR3, as DNA: TGCAGTGCTAGAGGGGGGACAGGGTTCCCCTATGGCTACACCTTC. It translates to CSARGGTGFPYGYTF. This chain connects TRBV20-1 to TRBJ1-2; 9 bases align to TRBD1. The CDR3 is 15 amino acids. CDR1 is DFQATT and CDR2 is SNEGSKA in the germline V gene (reference sequence). The V gene end was trimmed by 1 base and the J gene end by 4 bases; junction bases not matched to a gene: 7.

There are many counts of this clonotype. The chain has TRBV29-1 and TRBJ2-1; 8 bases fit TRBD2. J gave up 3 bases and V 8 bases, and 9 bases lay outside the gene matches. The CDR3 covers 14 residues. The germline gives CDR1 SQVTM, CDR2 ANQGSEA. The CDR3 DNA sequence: TGCAGCTCCGGTCGACTAGCGATCTACAATGAGCAGTTCTTC. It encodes CSSGRLAIYNEQFF.

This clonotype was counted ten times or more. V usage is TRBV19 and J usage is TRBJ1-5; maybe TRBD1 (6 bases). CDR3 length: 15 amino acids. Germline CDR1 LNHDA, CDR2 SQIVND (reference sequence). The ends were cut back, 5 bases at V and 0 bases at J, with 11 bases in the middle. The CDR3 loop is CASSPTGYSNQPQHF. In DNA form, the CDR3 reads TGTGCCAGTAGTCCGACAGGTTATAGCAATCAGCCCCAGCATTTT. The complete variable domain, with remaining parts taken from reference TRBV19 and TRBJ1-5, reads DGGITQSPKYLFRKEGQNVTLSCEQNLNHDAMYWYRQDPGQGLRLIYYSQIVNDFQKGDIAEGYSVSREKKESFPLTVTSAQKNPTAFYLCASSPTGYSNQPQHFGDGTRLSIL.

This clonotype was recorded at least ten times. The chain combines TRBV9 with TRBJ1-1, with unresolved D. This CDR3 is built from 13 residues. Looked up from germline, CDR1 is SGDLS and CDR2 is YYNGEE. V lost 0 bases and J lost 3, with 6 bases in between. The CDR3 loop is CASSVGPDTEAFF. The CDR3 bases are TGTGCCAGCAGCGTAGGACCGGACACTGAAGCTTTCTTT.

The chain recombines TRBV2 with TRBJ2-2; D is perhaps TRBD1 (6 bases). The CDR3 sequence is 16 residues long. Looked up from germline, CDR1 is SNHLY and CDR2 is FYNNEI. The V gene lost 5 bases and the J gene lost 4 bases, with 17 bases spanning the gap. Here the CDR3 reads CASSPVGARVTGELFF. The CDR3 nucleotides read TGTGCCAGCAGTCCCGTGGGGGCGCGTGTCACCGGGGAGCTGTTTTTT. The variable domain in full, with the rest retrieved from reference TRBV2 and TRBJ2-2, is EPEVTQTPSHQVTQMGQEVILRCVPISNHLYFYWYRQILGQKVEFLVSFYNNEISEKSEIFDDQFSVERPDGSNFTLKIRSTKLEDSAMYFCASSPVGARVTGELFFGEGSRLTVL.

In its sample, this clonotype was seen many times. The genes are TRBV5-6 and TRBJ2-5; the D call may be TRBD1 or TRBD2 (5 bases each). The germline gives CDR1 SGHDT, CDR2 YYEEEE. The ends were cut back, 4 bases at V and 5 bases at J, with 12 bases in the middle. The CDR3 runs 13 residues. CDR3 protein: CASSLPGRETQYF. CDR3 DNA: TGTGCCAGCAGCCTTCCGGGACGGGAGACCCAGTACTTC.

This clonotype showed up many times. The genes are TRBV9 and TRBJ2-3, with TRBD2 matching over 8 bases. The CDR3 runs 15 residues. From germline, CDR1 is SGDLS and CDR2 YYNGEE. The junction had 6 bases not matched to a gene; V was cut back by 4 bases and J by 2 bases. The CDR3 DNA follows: TGTGCCAGCAGCCCCCGGGAGGGTGCCACAGATACGCAGTATTTT. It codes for CASSPREGATDTQYF.